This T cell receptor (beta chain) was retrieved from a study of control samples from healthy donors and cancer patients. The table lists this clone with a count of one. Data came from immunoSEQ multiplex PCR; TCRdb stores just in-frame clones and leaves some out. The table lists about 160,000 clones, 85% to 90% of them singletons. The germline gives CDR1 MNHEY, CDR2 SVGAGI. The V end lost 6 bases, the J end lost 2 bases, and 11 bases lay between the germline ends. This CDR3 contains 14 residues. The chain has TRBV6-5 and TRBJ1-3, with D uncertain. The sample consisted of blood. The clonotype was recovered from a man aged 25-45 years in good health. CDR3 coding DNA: TGTGCCAGCAGGCTAGAAGCACCTGGAAACACCATATATTTT. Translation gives CASRLEAPGNTIYF.